The clone carrying this T cell receptor beta chain was seen more than once but under ten times. The data were obtained in a study of blood T cell repertoires in COVID-19. Study overall: Nucleic acid was either cDNA or gDNA, and it came from T cells, B-cell-depleted T cells, or PBMCs.

As processed by the authors: Quantification of nucleated cells was approximated via reference gene primer amplification. Sequencing was performed with immunoSEQ multiplex PCR; in TCRdb, only in-frame clones are kept and a portion is missing. V, J and clone size are taken as reported in that table, and D and trimming were inferred from the DNA itself. The sample holds fewer than 350,000 clones, roughly 90% seen once. The CDR3 is 13 residues long. Germline CDR1 and CDR2: SQVTM and ANQGSEA. V lost 6 bases to trimming and J lost 9 bases; unmatched junction nucleotides: 4. Clinical history as reported by participants underpinned cohort assignment.

This chain joins TRBV29-1 and TRBJ2-1, with 14 nucleotides matching TRBD2. This receptor was identified in a woman aged 35 to 49 with acute COVID-19. The specimen sequenced was PBMCs or T cells enriched from blood (not recorded which). The CDR3 is CSVTSGGVTEQFF. The CDR3 DNA sequence: TGCAGCGTGACTAGCGGGGGGGTCACTGAGCAGTTCTTC.